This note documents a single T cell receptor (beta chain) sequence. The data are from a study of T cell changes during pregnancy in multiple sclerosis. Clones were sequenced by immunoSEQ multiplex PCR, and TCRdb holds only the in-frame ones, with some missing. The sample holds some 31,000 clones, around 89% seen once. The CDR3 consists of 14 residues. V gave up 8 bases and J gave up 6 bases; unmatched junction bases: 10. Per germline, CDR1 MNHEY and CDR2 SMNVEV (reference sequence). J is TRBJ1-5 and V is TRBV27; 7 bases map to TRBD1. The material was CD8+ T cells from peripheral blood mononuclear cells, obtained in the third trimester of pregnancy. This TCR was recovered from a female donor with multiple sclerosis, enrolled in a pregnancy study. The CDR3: CASRQQGKGQPQHF. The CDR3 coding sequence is TGTGCCAGCCGGCAACAGGGGAAAGGTCAGCCCCAGCATTTT.